These 2 T cell receptor beta chains were sequenced from one sample in a study of prognosis after radiotherapy for stage I lung cancer. Genomic DNA was subjected to two-round multiplex PCR for amplification of TCR beta CDR3. Specific primers for each TRBV and TRBJ gene were what first-round PCR used. MiXCR, run by TCRdb on the multiplex PCR reads, gives a single entry per CDR3 protein. The sample comprises tens of thousands of distinct CDR3 sequences, 26% of which are singletons, and 7.5% rests with the top ten. The sequencing here drew on PBMCs, taken before or after stereotactic body radiation therapy (not recorded which). Receptors originate from a donor aged 50 or older with non-small cell lung cancer.

The sample holds many counts of this clonotype. V and J are TRBV4-2 and TRBJ2-3; 7 bases are a match to TRBD2. V dropped 6 bases and J dropped 3; count of bases not matched to a gene: 12. This CDR3 is built from 16 residues. Looked up from germline, CDR1 is LGHNA and CDR2 is YNFKEQ. CDR3 amino acids: CASSFGAASGTDTQYF. The CDR3 region has the DNA TGTGCCAGCAGTTTCGGGGCGGCTAGCGGTACAGATACGCAGTATTTT.

This clonotype was seen ten or more times. The V and J genes are TRBV6-2 or TRBV6-3 and TRBJ2-1; D possibly uses TRBD1 or TRBD2 (6 bases each). Trimming pared 6 bases from V and 0 bases from J, leaving 15 bases between. In germline, CDR1 is MNHEY, CDR2 SVGEGT. CDR3 size: 16 residues. The CDR3, as DNA: TGTGCCAGCAGCCGAGGGGGGCTAAGCTCCTACAATGAGCAGTTCTTC. It encodes CASSRGGLSSYNEQFF.